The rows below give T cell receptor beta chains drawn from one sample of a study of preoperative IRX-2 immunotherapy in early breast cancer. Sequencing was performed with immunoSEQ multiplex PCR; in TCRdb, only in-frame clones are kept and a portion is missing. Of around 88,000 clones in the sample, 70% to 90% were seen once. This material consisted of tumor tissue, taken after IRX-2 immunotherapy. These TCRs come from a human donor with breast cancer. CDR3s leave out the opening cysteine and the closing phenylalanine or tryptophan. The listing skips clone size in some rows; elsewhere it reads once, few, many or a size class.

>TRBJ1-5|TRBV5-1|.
ASSLEGSFNQPQH
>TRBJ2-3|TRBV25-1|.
ASSPGQYEGQY
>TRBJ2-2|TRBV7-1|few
ASSTRQGNTGELF
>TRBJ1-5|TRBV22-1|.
ASSPNYSNQPQH
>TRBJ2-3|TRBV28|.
ASSFPVAEGDTQY
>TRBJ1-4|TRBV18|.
ASSPPVTGTEKLF
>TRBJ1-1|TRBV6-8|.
ASSYRLNTEAF
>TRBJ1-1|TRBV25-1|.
ASSRGLGEAF
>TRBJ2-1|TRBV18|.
ASRRTSGGNEQF
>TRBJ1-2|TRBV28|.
ASSRGRNYGYT
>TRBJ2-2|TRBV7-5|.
ASSPRGRGRTGELF
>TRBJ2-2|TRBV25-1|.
ASSELQDLTGELF
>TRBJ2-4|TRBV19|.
ASSMVNGRENIQY
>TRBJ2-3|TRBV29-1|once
SVDLGTDTQY
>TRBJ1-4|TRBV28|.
ASRDSPNEKLF
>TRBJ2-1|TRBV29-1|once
SVMGTGHRGYNEQF
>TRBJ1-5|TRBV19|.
ASGRTEHSNQPQH
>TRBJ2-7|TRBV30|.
AWSGRDRVSYEQY
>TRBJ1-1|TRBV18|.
ASSRTGQMNTEAF
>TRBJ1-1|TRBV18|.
ASSPSSGGTEAF
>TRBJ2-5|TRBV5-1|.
ASSLRPGTRRGLAGTQETQY
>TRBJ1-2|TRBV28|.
ASSLTGTWNYGYT
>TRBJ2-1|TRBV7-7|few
ASSLAGSPYNEQF
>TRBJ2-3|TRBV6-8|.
AITAGRADTQY
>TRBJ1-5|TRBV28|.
ASTRRPAPFNQPQH
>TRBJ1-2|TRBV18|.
ASSPKGQGSYT
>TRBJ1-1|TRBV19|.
ASSFPGTGDTEAF
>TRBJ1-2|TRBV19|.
ASSSKGQTGGYT
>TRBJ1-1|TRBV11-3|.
ASSLRGAGTEAF
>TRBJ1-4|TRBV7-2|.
ASSPMKPTNEKLF
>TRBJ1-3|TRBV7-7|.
ASSRTGSSGNTIY
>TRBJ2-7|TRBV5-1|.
ASSSQGPLYEQY
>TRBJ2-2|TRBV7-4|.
ASSPQGADGELF
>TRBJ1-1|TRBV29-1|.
SVEWDRGLNTEAF
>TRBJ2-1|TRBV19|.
ASSIGTSPDNEQF
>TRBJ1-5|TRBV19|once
ASRIQGEDQPQH
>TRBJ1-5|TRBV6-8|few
ASSPGGNQPQH
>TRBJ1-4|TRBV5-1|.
ASSSGTAYEKLF
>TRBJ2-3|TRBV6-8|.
ASSDRSYTTSGEADTQY
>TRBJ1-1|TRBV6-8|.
ASCPPGPSEAF
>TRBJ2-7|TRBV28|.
ASSLIQAYEQY
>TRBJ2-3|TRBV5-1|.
ASSFDRASTDTQY
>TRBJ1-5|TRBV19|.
ASSIRRDQPQH
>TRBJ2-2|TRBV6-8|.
AIKTTGSVNTGELF
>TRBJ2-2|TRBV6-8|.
ASTPLGIRELF
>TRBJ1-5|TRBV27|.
ASSRQPYSNQPQH
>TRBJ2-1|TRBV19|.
ASSRQGGTYNEQF
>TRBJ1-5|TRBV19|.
ASSIGTANQPQH
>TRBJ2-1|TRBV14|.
ASSQGSNNEQF
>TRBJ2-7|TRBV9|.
ASSEDESSYEQY
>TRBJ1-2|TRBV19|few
ARRPFPLEDAANYGYT